These 12 T cell receptor beta chains share one sample of origin, sequenced in a study of T cells after yellow fever vaccination (dated by TCRdb to about 2019). The library was built by means of 5' RACE. Sequencing was carried out with an Illumina HiSeq 2500. TCRdb applied fastp at Q25 and MiXCR to the public reads, then kept only in-frame beta chains. Rows are combined by CDR3 protein, so each entry shows the most common genes and DNA. Across this sample there are some 120,000 distinct CDR3 sequences, with approximately 7% seen only once. The biggest ten clones account for about 2.7% of the sample. The treatment or condition label for this specimen denotes: live attenuated yellow fever vaccine strain. This specimen was CD4+ T cells sorted from PBMCs, taken 10 to 11 days after the first yellow fever vaccination. Every receptor here comes from a young man who received the YFV17D yellow fever vaccine.

This clonotype has at least ten counts. Written as DNA, the CDR3 is TGTGCCAGCAGATCGACACCCGGAATTAGCTATGGCTACACCTTC. Protein: CASRSTPGISYGYTF. The chain links TRBV7-2 to TRBJ1-2; the D is unclear. Trimming left V 6 bases short and J 4 bases short, with 18 bases between. Per the germline V gene, CDR1 is SGHTA and CDR2 is FQGNSA. This CDR3 is built from 15 residues.

About this clonotype itself: Since a much larger clone is just one base distant, this may be a read error. The chain recombines TRBV7-3 with TRBJ2-6, with D unresolved. The CDR3 is made up of 14 amino acids. Per germline, CDR1 SGHTA and CDR2 FQGTGA. Between the trimmed V and J ends, which lost 5 bases and 0 bases, there was a span of 5 bases. CDR3: CASSPPSGANVLTF. In DNA form, the CDR3 reads TGTGCCAGCAGCCCCCCCTCTGGGGCCAACGTCCTGACTTTC.

In the case of this clonotype: The junction departs from germline at one end; a sequencing error may be responsible. The chain carries TRBV3-1 and TRBJ2-1, with D possibly matching TRBD2 (6 bases). CDR3 length: 17 residues. Germline V gene sequence: CDR1 LGHDT, CDR2 YNNKEL (reference sequence). CDR3 DNA: TGTGCCACCAGCCAAGGGGCGGGGACCCTCCCCTACAATGAGCAGTTCTTC. This sequence encodes CATSQGAGTLPYNEQFF.

The CDR3 DNA reads TGTGCCAGCAGCTCTGTGCGTTCACCCCTCCACTTT. Its protein is CASSSVRSPLHF. The genes are TRBV5-4 and TRBJ1-6; D is unclear. Germline V gives CDR1 SGHNT, CDR2 YYREEE (reference sequence). The germline V and J ends were trimmed by 3 bases and 9 bases, with 7 bases remaining between them. The CDR3 has 12 amino acids.

This clonotype was observed many times. This chain uses TRBV4-2 with TRBJ2-1, with D possibly TRBD2 on 6 matching bases. The CDR3 is 16 amino acids. The germline gives CDR1 LGHNA, CDR2 YNFKEQ. V was clipped by 1 base and J by 9 bases, with 19 bases between them. CDR3: CASSQVNHRGYGEQFF. The CDR3 DNA reads as TGTGCCAGCAGCCAAGTAAACCACCGGGGGTATGGTGAGCAGTTCTTC.

There are a few counts of this clonotype. The rearrangement links TRBV5-1 to TRBJ2-7, with 7 bases lining up with TRBD2. The germline V gene encodes CDR1 SGHRS and CDR2 YFSETQ. The CDR3 totals 17 residues. J was trimmed by 0 bases and V by 2 bases; bases with no gene match: 11. This chain's CDR3 is CASSFGGGGGGSYEQYF. CDR3 DNA: TGCGCCAGCAGCTTTGGAGGTGGGGGGGGTGGCTCCTACGAGCAGTACTTC. The full variable domain, completed using reference TRBV5-1 and TRBJ2-7, is KAGVTQTPRYLIKTRGQQVTLSCSPISGHRSVSWYQQTPGQGLQFLFEYFSETQRNKGNFPGRFSGRQFSNSRSEMNVSTLELGDSALYLCASSFGGGGGGSYEQYFGPGTRLTVT.

This clonotype was detected many times. The CDR3 loop is CASSPSGQGAYEQYF. CDR3 coding DNA: TGTGCCAGCAGCCCCTCGGGACAGGGGGCCTACGAGCAGTACTTC. The chain joins TRBV7-2 to TRBJ2-7; 11 nucleotides agree with TRBD1. Germline assignment: CDR1 SGHTA and CDR2 FQGNSA. The CDR3 runs to 15 residues. V lost 5 bases, J lost 2 bases, and 5 bases stayed unmatched.

This clonotype has only a few counts. The chain recombines TRBV6-5 with TRBJ1-2; weak D call: TRBD1 (5 bases). The germline V gene encodes CDR1 MNHEY and CDR2 SVGAGI. V lost 8 bases and J lost 3, with 13 bases in between. The CDR3 spans 13 residues. The CDR3 nucleotides read TGTGCCAGCGAATGGGGGAAGGACTATGGCTACACCTTC. It encodes CASEWGKDYGYTF.

This clonotype was detected many times. The V call is TRBV12-3 or TRBV12-4, the J call TRBJ2-2; weak D call: TRBD1 (6 bases). The CDR3 consists of 17 residues. Trimming cost V 6 bases and J 4 bases, with 21 bases left between them. For the CDR3, the DNA is TGTGCCAGCAGAATTACAAACCAGGGGATTGGCACCGGGGAGCTGTTTTTT. It encodes CASRITNQGIGTGELFF.

In this sample, this clonotype turned up many times. The chain has TRBV20-1 and TRBJ1-4, with D hard to call. Trimming shortened V by 3 bases and J by 0 bases, and 8 bases separated the two germline ends. In germline, CDR1 is DFQATT, CDR2 SNEGSKA (reference sequence). The CDR3 is made up of 14 amino acids. DNA of the CDR3: TGCAGTGCTAGTATGTTTGCAACTAATGAAAAACTGTTTTTT. Its translation is CSASMFATNEKLFF.

This clonotype occurred many times. This chain links TRBV10-1 with TRBJ1-1; D not resolved. V lost 7 bases to trimming and J lost 0 bases, with 9 bases between them. This CDR3 is 13 amino acids long. Per the germline V gene, CDR1 is WNHNN and CDR2 is SYGVQD (reference sequence). The CDR3 sequence is CASKLQMNTEAFF. The CDR3 region has the DNA TGCGCCAGCAAACTTCAGATGAACACTGAAGCTTTCTTT.

For this clonotype: A much larger clone lies one base from this, so it may be a read error. The chain uses TRBV6-2 or TRBV6-3 and TRBJ2-3; D gene ambiguous. V gave up 2 bases and J gave up 4 bases, with 13 bases separating them. The CDR3 length is 15 residues. Germline V lookup: CDR1 MNHEY, CDR2 SVGEGT. In DNA, the CDR3 is TGTGCCAGCAGTTACCCTCCTCACTACGCAGATACGCAGTATTTT. It codes for CASSYPPHYADTQYF.